Below are 6 T cell receptor beta chains sequenced from a single sample in a study of identical twins. One entry per CDR3 protein, called by TCRdb with MiXCR from the 5' RACE reads. The data show about 100,000 distinct CDR3 sequences, 5.9% seen once. Specimen: memory T cells sorted from blood. These receptor sequences come from a woman between 50 and 59 years old in good health.

This clonotype was counted many times. The genes are TRBV11-2 and TRBJ2-1; 9 bases line up with TRBD1. The V gene end was trimmed by 5 bases and the J gene end by 10 bases; junction bases not matched to a gene: 6. Germline V lookup: CDR1 SGHAT, CDR2 FQNNGV. The CDR3 runs to 13 residues. This chain's CDR3 is CASSRTGGYEQFF. The CDR3 coding sequence is TGTGCCAGCAGCCGTACAGGGGGCTACGAGCAGTTCTTC. The full variable domain, in which reference TRBV11-2 and TRBJ2-1 provide the parts outside the CDR3, is EAGVAQSPRYKIIEKRQSVAFWCNPISGHATLYWYQQILGQGPKLLIQFQNNGVVDDSQLPKDRFSAERLKGVDSTLKIQPAKLEDSAVYLCASSRTGGYEQFFGPGTRLTVL.

This clonotype was picked up a small number of times. The gene calls are TRBV5-1 and TRBJ1-1; the D gene is possibly TRBD1 (6 bases). The germline V gene encodes CDR1 SGHRS and CDR2 YFSETQ. This CDR3 is 15 amino acids long. Trimming removed 0 bases from V and 1 base from J, with 10 bases in between. DNA of the CDR3: TGCGCCAGCAGCTTGGCACAGGGAGGGAACACTGAAGCTTTCTTT. It encodes CASSLAQGGNTEAFF.

This clonotype was seen at least ten times. In nucleotides, the CDR3 is TGCAGTGCCAGGGACAGGGTCAGCTATGGCTACACCTTC. This encodes CSARDRVSYGYTF. The chain carries TRBV20-1 and TRBJ1-2; 9 positions agree with TRBD1. CDR3 length: 13 residues. V trimming: 6 bases; J trimming: 4 bases; junction bases outside the gene matches: 6. Germline V lookup: CDR1 DFQATT, CDR2 SNEGSKA (reference sequence).

The sample holds many counts of this clonotype. The chain links TRBV12-3 or TRBV12-4 to TRBJ1-1, with D possibly TRBD1 on 5 matching bases. Trimming took 2 bases from V and 0 from J, leaving 7 bases between them. The CDR3 has 14 residues. The CDR3 DNA sequence: TGTGCCAGCAGTTTAAGGGGTATGAACACTGAAGCTTTCTTT. The encoded protein is CASSLRGMNTEAFF.

This clonotype was observed at least ten times. The chain recombines TRBV5-1 with TRBJ2-1; TRBD2 matches at 9 bases. The CDR3 consists of 16 residues. Germline CDR1 is SGHRS and CDR2 is YFSETQ. The V and J ends lost 4 bases and 3 bases, in that order; junction bases with no gene match: 8. The chain's CDR3 is CASSEGLAFYYNEQFF. The CDR3 DNA reads as TGCGCCAGCAGCGAGGGACTAGCCTTCTACTACAATGAGCAGTTCTTC.

This clonotype occurred many times. V gene TRBV12-3 or TRBV12-4 combines with J gene TRBJ1-1; tentatively, D is TRBD1 (5 bases). The CDR3 is made up of 14 amino acids. V was shortened by 6 bases and J by 2 bases, with 13 bases between the two germline ends. In DNA form, the CDR3 reads TGTGCCAGCAGGTCAGGGTCGGGAAACACTGAAGCTTTCTTT. It encodes CASRSGSGNTEAFF.